The present TCR beta chain was sequenced within a study of regulatory T cells in long-lasting Graves disease. This clonotype has at least ten counts. Indicated time point: newly diagnosed GD, antithyroid drugs for less than 3 months. Preparation of the TCR library used RNA extracted from PBMCs. The CDR3 consists of 16 residues. Germline CDR1 MNHEY, CDR2 SMNVEV (reference sequence). V trimming: 0 bases; J trimming: 5 bases; junction bases outside the gene matches: 4. Relying on iRepertoire HTBI primers and Arm-PCR of CDR3 regions, the team built TCR beta libraries. TCRdb itself ran the multiplex PCR reads through MiXCR, one entry per CDR3 protein. The data contain around 400,000 distinct CDR3 sequences, about 16% of them singletons.

The genes are TRBV27 and TRBJ2-2; 9 bases align to TRBD2. The specimen was peripheral blood mononuclear cells (PBMCs), collected at new diagnosis, from a patient treated with antithyroid drugs. This TCR came from a female donor with Graves disease. CDR3 in amino acids: CASSLSLAGATGELFF. The CDR3 DNA reads TGTGCCAGCAGTTTATCCTTAGCGGGAGCGACCGGGGAGCTGTTTTTT.